These 32 T cell receptor beta chains were all obtained from the same sample, sequenced in a study of T cell repertoires in cytomegalovirus infection. TCRdb itself ran the reads through MiXCR, one entry per CDR3 protein. The table has about 600,000 distinct CDR3 sequences, 24% seen once. The sequencing input was CD8+ T cells from PBMCs. The receptors were gathered from a human donor in good health (CMV status not recorded). Some clones in this sample may be carry-over from other donors' samples.

The chain recombines TRBV7-9 with TRBJ1-4; TRBD1 aligns across 9 bases. Germline V gene sequence: CDR1 SEHNR, CDR2 FQNEAQ (reference sequence). This CDR3 spans 15 amino acids. Losses at the gene ends were 5 bases for V and 3 bases for J; bases not matched to a gene: 4. CDR3 in DNA: TGTGCCAGCAGCGTACAGGGGGCTGCTAATGAAAAACTGTTTTTT. This gives the protein CASSVQGAANEKLFF.

This clonotype was recorded many times. The V call is TRBV12-3 or TRBV12-4, the J call TRBJ1-2; possible D gene TRBD1, 5 bases. The CDR3 has 13 residues. Deletions cut 3 bases from V and 8 bases from J, with 13 bases between. This CDR3 is CASSFGGGPGYTF. In DNA, the CDR3 is TGTGCCAGCAGTTTCGGTGGGGGACCAGGCTACACCTTC.

This clonotype was seen more than once but under ten times. The chain links TRBV9 to TRBJ1-1; D gene unclear. CDR1 is SGDLS, CDR2 YYNGEE, per germline. CDR3 length equals 13 residues. Trimming removed 4 bases from V and 8 bases from J, with 15 bases in between. The CDR3 DNA reads as TGTGCCAGCAGCACAAAAGGGCGGACGGAAGCTTTCTTT. Translating it yields CASSTKGRTEAFF.

This clonotype appeared many times. This rearrangement joins TRBV7-8 to TRBJ2-1; D is ambiguous. The CDR3 is 16 amino acids. The V and J ends lost 1 base and 2 bases respectively, with 12 bases between them. CDR1 is SGHVS, CDR2 FQNEAQ, per germline. In nucleotides, the CDR3 is TGTGCCAGCAGCTTAGGCAGGCAACCTCCCTACAATGAGCAGTTCTTC. Its translation: CASSLGRQPPYNEQFF.

In this sample, this clonotype turned up many times. V usage is TRBV4-1 and J usage is TRBJ1-5, with TRBD1 matching over 8 bases. J lost 5 bases, V lost 0 bases, and 6 bases had no gene match. Germline-derived CDR1 and CDR2 are MGHRA and YSYEKL. CDR3 length: 16 amino acids. The CDR3 coding sequence is TGCGCCAGCAGCCAAGAACCGACAGGGGATTATCAGCCCCAGCATTTT. It codes for CASSQEPTGDYQPQHF.

The chain joins TRBV24-1 to TRBJ2-2; TRBD2 matches at 7 bases. This CDR3 contains 15 residues. The V gene end was trimmed by 3 bases and the J gene end by 0 bases; junction bases not matched to a gene: 0. Germline CDR1 KGHDR, CDR2 SFDVKD. In DNA form, the CDR3 reads TGTGCCACCAGTGATAGCGGGGCGAACACCGGGGAGCTGTTTTTT. It translates to CATSDSGANTGELFF.

This clonotype came up many times. The chain couples TRBV7-6 to TRBJ2-3; D possibly matches TRBD1 or TRBD2 (5 bases each). In germline, CDR1 is SGHVS, CDR2 FNYEAQ. This CDR3 spans 15 amino acids. Trimming shortened V by 3 bases and J by 2 bases, and 12 bases separated the two germline ends. The CDR3 nucleotides are TGTGCCAGCAGCTTGGGGGTACTAAACACAGATACGCAGTATTTT. The encoded protein is CASSLGVLNTDTQYF.

This clonotype was observed many times. This chain links TRBV7-2 with TRBJ2-3; TRBD2 agrees at 14 bases. The CDR3 sequence is 17 residues long. Per germline, CDR1 SGHTA and CDR2 FQGNSA. The ends lost 0 bases at V and 5 bases at J; junction bases unmatched: 4. The CDR3 protein is CASSLASGTSGGDTQYF. The CDR3 DNA sequence: TGTGCCAGCAGCTTAGCTTCCGGGACTAGCGGGGGAGATACGCAGTATTTT.

The rearrangement uses TRBV27 and TRBJ1-4; a possible D gene is TRBD1 (6 bases). The CDR3 loop spans 17 amino acids. CDR1 and CDR2 from the germline V gene are MNHEY and SMNVEV (reference sequence). V shed 5 bases and J shed 0 bases, with 16 bases lying between them. The CDR3: CASSPTSGGSTNEKLFF. CDR3 DNA sequence: TGTGCCAGCAGTCCGACTTCGGGGGGCTCAACTAATGAAAAACTGTTTTTT.

This clonotype has more than one count but fewer than ten. The chain couples TRBV7-9 to TRBJ2-1, with D possibly matching TRBD2 (5 bases). Trimming took 5 bases from V and 5 from J, leaving 19 bases between them. The CDR3 runs 16 residues. The germline V gene has CDR1 SEHNR and CDR2 FQNEAQ (reference sequence). DNA for the CDR3: TGTGCCAGCAGCCCGAGGACTTACGAATTTAACAATGAGCAGTTCTTC. Residues: CASSPRTYEFNNEQFF. Full variable domain (remainder filled in from reference TRBV7-9 and TRBJ2-1): DTGVSQNPRHKITKRGQNVTFRCDPISEHNRLYWYRQTLGQGPEFLTYFQNEAQLEKSRLLSDRFSAERPKGSFSTLEIQRTEQGDSAMYLCASSPRTYEFNNEQFFGPGTRLTVL.

This clonotype appeared a few times. This chain joins TRBV2 and TRBJ2-5; 14 nucleotides align to TRBD2. V gave up 4 bases and J gave up 5 bases; unmatched junction bases: 6. The CDR3 has 16 residues. Germline V gene sequence: CDR1 SNHLY, CDR2 FYNNEI. The CDR3 DNA is TGTGCCAGCAGTGGGACTAGCGGGGGGCCGGGGGAGACCCAGTACTTC. It encodes CASSGTSGGPGETQYF.

This clonotype came up many times. The chain is built from TRBV7-9 and TRBJ2-5; 9 bases align to TRBD2. Germline loops: CDR1 SEHNR, CDR2 FQNEAQ (reference sequence). There are 15 residues in the CDR3. Germline trimming cut 9 bases from V and 0 bases from J; bases unmatched to any gene: 8. The CDR3 nucleotides are TGTGCCAGGATAGAGCGGGGGGTCAACCAAGAGACCCAGTACTTC. Its translation: CARIERGVNQETQYF.

This clonotype has at least ten counts. The gene calls are TRBV7-6 and TRBJ1-1; D is unresolved. The V end was cut by 5 bases, the J end by 4 bases, with 17 bases between. Germline-derived CDR1 and CDR2 are SGHVS and FNYEAQ. The CDR3 sequence is 15 residues long. The CDR3 region is CASSAGVQFFTEAFF. In nucleotides, the CDR3 is TGTGCCAGCAGCGCAGGCGTCCAGTTCTTCACTGAAGCTTTCTTT.

This clonotype was picked up a small number of times. The genes are TRBV5-1 and TRBJ1-6, with TRBD1 identical over 12 bases. The germline V gene encodes CDR1 SGHRS and CDR2 YFSETQ. This CDR3 region has 14 residues. Germline trimming cut 3 bases from V and 10 bases from J; bases unmatched to any gene: 2. The CDR3: CASSWDRGHSPLHF. DNA for the CDR3: TGCGCCAGCAGCTGGGACAGGGGGCACTCACCCCTCCACTTT. Together with reference TRBV5-1 and TRBJ1-6, the CDR3 gives the full variable domain: KAGVTQTPRYLIKTRGQQVTLSCSPISGHRSVSWYQQTPGQGLQFLFEYFSETQRNKGNFPGRFSGRQFSNSRSEMNVSTLELGDSALYLCASSWDRGHSPLHFGNGTRLTVT.

The CDR3 nucleotides are TGCAGTACCCGGGGCCTGGGGAAAAAAGAAAACTATGGCTACACCTTC. Translating gives CSTRGLGKKENYGYTF. This chain links TRBV20-1 with TRBJ1-2; possible D gene TRBD1, 5 bases. Trimming cost V 8 bases and J 2 bases, with 24 bases left between them. The CDR3 has 16 amino acids. From germline, CDR1 is DFQATT and CDR2 SNEGSKA (reference sequence).

The CDR3 here is CASSSGTGAEGYTF. The CDR3 coding sequence is TGTGCCAGCAGTTCAGGGACAGGGGCTGAGGGCTACACCTTC. The chain is built from TRBV12-3 or TRBV12-4 and TRBJ1-2, with 10 bases identical to TRBD1. This CDR3 spans 14 amino acids. V was pared by 4 bases and J by 8 bases, with 7 bases of the junction left unmatched.

This clonotype was seen repeatedly, ten times or more. The CDR3 region is CASSWTGHNQPQHF. The CDR3 coding sequence is TGTGCCAGCAGTTGGACGGGACACAATCAGCCCCAGCATTTT. V usage is TRBV27 and J usage is TRBJ1-5, with D perhaps matching TRBD1 (6 bases). The CDR3 loop spans 14 amino acids. CDR1 is MNHEY and CDR2 is SMNVEV in the germline V gene (reference sequence). Trimming took 4 bases from V and 3 from J, leaving 10 bases between them.

At least ten counts were recorded for this clonotype. This chain links TRBV14 with TRBJ2-7; the match to TRBD1 covers 10 bases. The germline gives CDR1 SGHDN, CDR2 FVKESK. The trim removed 3 bases at V and 2 bases at J, leaving 7 bases unmatched. This CDR3 comprises 16 residues. The CDR3 loop is CASSHDRGQGAYEQYF. DNA of the CDR3: TGTGCCAGCAGCCACGACAGGGGGCAAGGCGCCTACGAGCAGTACTTC. The variable domain in full, completed from reference TRBV14 and TRBJ2-7, reads EAGVTQFPSHSVIEKGQTVTLRCDPISGHDNLYWYRRVMGKEIKFLLHFVKESKQDESGMPNNRFLAERTGGTYSTLKVQPAELEDSGVYFCASSHDRGQGAYEQYFGPGTRLTVT.

The count of this clonotype is one. The rearrangement joins TRBV4-1 to TRBJ2-3; D not resolved. This CDR3 region has 14 residues. In germline, CDR1 is MGHRA, CDR2 YSYEKL. V was shortened by 1 base and J by 0 bases, with 5 bases between the two germline ends. The CDR3 DNA sequence: TGCGCCAGCAGCCAAGTACCTAGCACAGATACGCAGTATTTT. Protein sequence: CASSQVPSTDTQYF.

This clonotype was detected many times. The gene calls are TRBV28 and TRBJ2-1; TRBD1 matches 7 bases. CDR3 length: 16 amino acids. V gave up 3 bases and J gave up 2 bases; unmatched junction bases: 7. Germline-derived CDR1 and CDR2 are MDHEN and SYDVKM. The CDR3 coding sequence is TGTGCCAGCAGTTTCGGTAGGGGGCTCGCCTACAATGAGCAGTTCTTC. Translation: CASSFGRGLAYNEQFF.

The chain is built from TRBV10-3 and TRBJ2-7; D ambiguous. The CDR3 extends over 12 amino acids. Germline V gene sequence: CDR1 ENHRY, CDR2 SYGVKD. V was shortened by 4 bases and J by 4 bases, with 8 bases between the two germline ends. CDR3 nucleotides: TGTGCCATCAGTGTTGAGAGTTACGAGCAGTACTTC. This sequence encodes CAISVESYEQYF.

Only a few counts were recorded for this clonotype. This chain joins TRBV6-2 or TRBV6-3 and TRBJ1-1, with no clear D. The CDR3 runs to 14 residues. Germline V gives CDR1 MNHEY, CDR2 SVGEGT. Deletions cut 2 bases from V and 0 bases from J, with 7 bases between. The CDR3 DNA follows: TGTGCCAGCAGTTACACCAGATTGAACACTGAAGCTTTCTTT. It is translated as CASSYTRLNTEAFF.

The chain carries TRBV5-1 and TRBJ2-6; 7 bases align to TRBD1. Germline V lookup: CDR1 SGHRS, CDR2 YFSETQ. Unmatched junction bases numbered 9, after V lost 6 bases and J lost 0 bases. The CDR3 spans 17 residues. CDR3 amino acids: CASMWTGTTSGANVLTF. CDR3 nucleotide sequence: TGCGCCAGCATGTGGACAGGAACTACCTCTGGGGCCAACGTCCTGACTTTC. Drawing the rest from reference TRBV5-1 and TRBJ2-6, the complete variable domain is KAGVTQTPRYLIKTRGQQVTLSCSPISGHRSVSWYQQTPGQGLQFLFEYFSETQRNKGNFPGRFSGRQFSNSRSEMNVSTLELGDSALYLCASMWTGTTSGANVLTFGAGSRLTVL.

This clonotype was seen a few times. The chain uses TRBV19 and TRBJ1-1; D uncertain. The CDR3 length is 13 residues. Germline loops: CDR1 LNHDA, CDR2 SQIVND (reference sequence). V lost 3 bases to trimming and J lost 1 base, with 6 bases between them. This CDR3 reads CASSILRNTEAFF. The CDR3 DNA reads TGTGCCAGTAGTATCCTCCGGAACACTGAAGCTTTCTTT.

This clonotype has only a few counts. V and J are TRBV7-6 and TRBJ1-1; D call uncertain. The germline V gene has CDR1 SGHVS and CDR2 FNYEAQ. The CDR3 consists of 14 residues. Trimming took off 2 bases at V and 4 bases at J, with 11 bases between the two ends. CDR3 sequence reads: CASSLPETGTEAFF. The CDR3 DNA reads as TGTGCCAGCAGCTTACCAGAGACGGGCACTGAAGCTTTCTTT.

The chain is built from TRBV6-2 or TRBV6-3 and TRBJ1-2, with D possibly TRBD1 on 6 matching bases. CDR3 length equals 13 residues. The germline gives CDR1 MNHEY, CDR2 SVGEGT. The V end was cut by 7 bases, the J end by 6 bases, with 15 bases between. The CDR3 DNA sequence: TGTGCCAGCAACCTACAGGGAATTAATGGCTACACCTTC. Its protein is CASNLQGINGYTF.

A note on this clonotype: This may come from a read error, since a much larger clone is one base off. The chain carries TRBV12-3 or TRBV12-4 and TRBJ2-5; D might be TRBD2 (5 bases). V dropped 10 bases and J dropped 2 bases, with 23 bases sitting between them. The CDR3 length is 16 residues. The CDR3 DNA follows: TGTGCCAACACCACTTACTTAGGAGGCTGGCAAGAGACCCAGTACTTC. Its protein is CANTTYLGGWQETQYF.

This rearrangement joins TRBV28 to TRBJ2-5; 8 nucleotides line up with TRBD2. CDR3 length: 14 residues. Unmatched junction bases numbered 5, after V lost 3 bases and J lost 5 bases. Germline assignment: CDR1 MDHEN and CDR2 SYDVKM. In DNA, the CDR3 is TGTGCCAGCAGTTTTCCGGGGGGGCCGGAGACCCAGTACTTC. Translation: CASSFPGGPETQYF. Together with reference TRBV28 and TRBJ2-5, the CDR3 gives the full variable domain: DVKVTQSSRYLVKRTGEKVFLECVQDMDHENMFWYRQDPGLGLRLIYFSYDVKMKEKGDIPEGYSVSREKKERFSLILESASTNQTSMYLCASSFPGGPETQYFGPGTRLLVL.

The chain links TRBV6-2 or TRBV6-3 to TRBJ1-1; a weak D match, TRBD1 (5 bases). This CDR3 has 13 residues. V was pared by 1 base and J by 5 bases, with 8 bases between. Germline V gene data show CDR1 as MNHEY and CDR2 as SVGEGT. CDR3 sequence (DNA): TGTGCCAGCAGTTACTTTGCAGGGACTGAAGCTTTCTTT. It specifies CASSYFAGTEAFF.

In this sample, this clonotype turned up a few times. The chain couples TRBV20-1 to TRBJ1-1; possibly TRBD1 for D (6 bases). CDR1 is DFQATT, CDR2 SNEGSKA, per germline (reference sequence). Trimming removed 1 base at V and 5 bases at J, with 14 bases between. The length of the CDR3 is 14 residues. The CDR3 spells CSARVQGIWTEAFF. Here the CDR3 DNA reads TGCAGTGCTAGAGTGCAGGGGATTTGGACTGAAGCTTTCTTT.

This clonotype was detected only a few times. This sequence joins TRBV2 and TRBJ1-2, with D perhaps TRBD1 (5 bases). Trimming shortened V by 10 bases and J by 7 bases, and 19 bases separated the two germline ends. The CDR3 extends over 13 amino acids. CDR1 is SNHLY and CDR2 is FYNNEI in the germline V gene. The chain's CDR3 is CATPEGAVGGYTF. CDR3 nucleotide sequence: TGTGCCACCCCGGAAGGGGCTGTTGGTGGCTACACCTTC.

This chain connects TRBV28 to TRBJ1-5; the match to TRBD1 covers 7 bases. Germline V gene sequence: CDR1 MDHEN, CDR2 SYDVKM. The CDR3 is made up of 14 amino acids. The ends lost 6 bases at V and 5 bases at J; junction bases unmatched: 7. CDR3 in amino acids: CASSPVGGDQPQHF. DNA for the CDR3: TGTGCCAGCAGCCCCGTAGGGGGCGATCAGCCCCAGCATTTT.